This TCR beta chain stems from a study of shared clonotypes between healthy human individuals. Only in-frame clones appear in the TCRdb table, and some are missing; sequencing was by immunoSEQ multiplex PCR. Of about 1.1 million clones in the sample, approximately 80% were seen once. The germline CDR1 and CDR2 sequences are KGHSH and LQKENI. The CDR3 spans 16 residues. Trimming removed 4 bases from V and 3 bases from J; junction bases left unmatched: 11. V and J are TRBV18 and TRBJ1-1; TRBD1 aligns across 7 bases. The sequenced sample consisted of memory CD4+ T cells from PBMCs. Stated subset: CD45RA-negative fraction. This clonotype was obtained from a man aged 18 to 35 in good health. Some clones in this sample may be carry-over from other donors' samples. The CDR3 here is CASSQRDSSSYTEAFF. CDR3 sequence (DNA): TGTGCCAGCTCACAACGGGACAGCAGCTCGTACACTGAAGCTTTCTTT.